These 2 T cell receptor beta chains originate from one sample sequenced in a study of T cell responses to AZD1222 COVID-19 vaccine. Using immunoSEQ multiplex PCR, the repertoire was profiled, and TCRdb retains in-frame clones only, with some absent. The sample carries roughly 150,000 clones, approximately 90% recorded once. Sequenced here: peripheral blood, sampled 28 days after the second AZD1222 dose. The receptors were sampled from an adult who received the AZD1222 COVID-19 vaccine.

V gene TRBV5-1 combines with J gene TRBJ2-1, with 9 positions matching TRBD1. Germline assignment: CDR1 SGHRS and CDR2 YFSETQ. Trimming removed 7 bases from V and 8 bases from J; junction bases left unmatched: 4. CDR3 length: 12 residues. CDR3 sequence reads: CASGDRDDEQFF. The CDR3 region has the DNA TGCGCCAGCGGGGACAGGGACGATGAGCAGTTCTTC.

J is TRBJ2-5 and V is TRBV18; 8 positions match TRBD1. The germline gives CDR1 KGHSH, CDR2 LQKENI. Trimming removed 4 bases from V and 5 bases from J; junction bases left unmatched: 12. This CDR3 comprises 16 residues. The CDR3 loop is CASSRTGQGMWETQYF. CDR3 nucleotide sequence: TGTGCCAGCTCACGTACCGGACAGGGAATGTGGGAGACCCAGTACTTC.